This T cell receptor beta chain came from a study of T cell repertoires in ileal Crohn's disease. The CDR3 covers 17 residues. Looked up from germline, CDR1 is SGHVS and CDR2 is FQNEAQ. V lost 5 bases to trimming and J lost 8 bases; unmatched junction nucleotides: 14. Adults with ileal or ileocolonic Crohn's disease and an indication for resection were eligible. Here immunoSEQ multiplex PCR was the method, and the copy in TCRdb shows in-frame clones only, minus some. Among approximately 12,000 clones listed, roughly 79% were seen once. This sequence joins TRBV7-8 and TRBJ2-1; TRBD2 matches at 11 bases. The specimen was ileal tissue. The receptor was isolated from an adult with Crohn's disease. Here the CDR3 DNA reads TGTGCCAGCAGCGCCCTAGCGGGGGGACTGCGTAGCGATGAGCAGTTCTTC. Translation: CASSALAGGLRSDEQFF.